Listed here are 12 T cell receptor beta chains from one sample, sequenced in a study of shared clonotypes between healthy human individuals. Sequencing was performed with immunoSEQ multiplex PCR; in TCRdb, only in-frame clones are kept and a portion is missing. The sample contains about 490,000 clones, about 79% of which appear only once. Sequences were obtained from PBMCs. The source of these receptors is a woman between 35 and 50 years old in good health. Some clones in this sample may be carry-over from other donors' samples.

The chain carries TRBV10-3 and TRBJ2-7; 10 bases line up with TRBD1. Losses at the gene ends were 4 bases for V and 2 bases for J; bases not matched to a gene: 5. Germline CDR1 reads ENHRY; CDR2 reads SYGVKD. This CDR3 comprises 15 residues. CDR3 nucleotide sequence: TGTGCCATCAGTGGCGGTGGACAGGGGGCCTACGAGCAGTACTTC. Encoded protein: CAISGGGQGAYEQYF.

This clone came up a few times. The CDR3 nucleotides are TGTGCCAGCAGTCCGACAGGGGGGAGCTCTGGGGCCAACGTCCTGACTTTC. Its protein is CASSPTGGSSGANVLTF. This chain joins TRBV6-4 and TRBJ2-6; 9 nucleotides align to TRBD1. This CDR3 has 17 amino acids. Germline CDR1 and CDR2: MRHNA and SNTAGT. After removal of 5 bases from V and 0 bases from J, the junction contained 5 bases not matched to a gene.

V usage is TRBV7-8 and J usage is TRBJ2-3; 10 positions match TRBD1. The CDR3 runs to 15 residues. V shed 3 bases and J 2 bases; nucleotides not matched to a gene: 2. Germline V CDR1 and CDR2: SGHVS, FQNEAQ. CDR3 coding DNA: TGTGCCAGCAGCTTGGACAGGGGGATCACAGATACGCAGTATTTT. It codes for CASSLDRGITDTQYF. The full variable domain, rest sourced from reference TRBV7-8 and TRBJ2-3, is GAGVSQSPRYKVAKRGQDVALRCDPISGHVSLFWYQQALGQGPEFLTYFQNEAQLDKSGLPSDRFFAERPEGSVSTLKIQRTQQEDSAVYLCASSLDRGITDTQYFGPGTRLTVL.

J is TRBJ1-1 and V is TRBV28; 8 bases fit TRBD1. Germline loops: CDR1 MDHEN, CDR2 SYDVKM. This CDR3 comprises 14 residues. After removal of 10 bases from V and 1 base from J, the junction contained 8 bases not matched to a gene. For the CDR3, the DNA is TGTGCCACCTTTTCGGGGACAGGGAACACTGAAGCTTTCTTT. This codes for CATFSGTGNTEAFF.

This chain links TRBV30 with TRBJ1-1, with D hard to call. Germline CDR1 reads GTSNPN; CDR2 reads SVGIG (reference sequence). V lost 3 bases and J lost 1, with 9 bases in between. The CDR3 runs to 13 residues. The chain's CDR3 is CAWSYGPNTEAFF. The CDR3 DNA reads as TGTGCCTGGAGCTATGGGCCGAACACTGAAGCTTTCTTT.

The chain employs TRBV28 and TRBJ1-2; 7 nucleotides line up with TRBD1. CDR3 length: 12 residues. Germline-derived CDR1 and CDR2 are MDHEN and SYDVKM. Trimming at V came to 10 bases and at J to 7 bases, leaving 9 bases not matched to a gene. For the CDR3, the DNA is TGTGCCAACGGGGACAGACGGGGTGGCTACACCTTC. This sequence encodes CANGDRRGGYTF.

This clone was detected only a few times. J is TRBJ2-5 and V is TRBV27; D uncertain. The CDR3 has 13 amino acids. Germline CDR1 reads MNHEY; CDR2 reads SMNVEV (reference sequence). The ends were cut back, 1 base at V and 4 bases at J, with 7 bases in the middle. This chain's CDR3 is CASSLWERETQYF. The DNA of the CDR3 is TGTGCCAGCAGTTTATGGGAACGAGAGACCCAGTACTTC.

The V call is TRBV10-1, the J call TRBJ2-1, with 11 bases identical to TRBD2. The V gene's germline CDR1 is WNHNN and CDR2 SYGVQD (reference sequence). The CDR3 length is 15 residues. V shed 6 bases and J 5 bases; nucleotides not matched to a gene: 6. In DNA form, the CDR3 reads TGCGCCAGCAGAATAGCGGGAGGGCCGGACAATGAGCAGTTCTTC. Amino acids: CASRIAGGPDNEQFF.

This clone was observed a few times. The J gene is TRBJ1-6, the V gene TRBV5-4, with TRBD1 as a possible D gene (6 bases). V dropped 0 bases and J dropped 7 bases, with 11 bases sitting between them. This CDR3 region has 15 residues. Germline-derived CDR1 and CDR2 are SGHNT and YYREEE (reference sequence). This chain's CDR3 is CASSLDGRGNSPLHF. CDR3 coding DNA: TGTGCCAGCAGCTTGGATGGCAGGGGAAATTCACCCCTCCACTTT. Full variable domain (remainder filled in from reference TRBV5-4 and TRBJ1-6): ETGVTQSPTHLIKTRGQQVTLRCSSQSGHNTVSWYQQALGQGPQFIFQYYREEENGRGNFPPRFSGLQFPNYSSELNVNALELDDSALYLCASSLDGRGNSPLHFGNGTRLTVT.

In DNA form, the CDR3 reads TGTGCCAGCAGCTTGGGGGACAGGGTGCACGAGCAGTACTTC. Amino acids: CASSLGDRVHEQYF. This chain links TRBV7-2 with TRBJ2-7, with TRBD1 matching 9 bases. J was trimmed by 5 bases and V by 3 bases; bases with no gene match: 5. Germline V gene sequence: CDR1 SGHTA, CDR2 FQGNSA. The CDR3 extends over 14 amino acids.

The rearrangement uses TRBV15 and TRBJ2-7, with a weak D call TRBD2 (5 bases). Germline-derived CDR1 and CDR2 are LNHNV and YYDKDF (reference sequence). The ends were cut back, 6 bases at V and 0 bases at J, with 9 bases in the middle. This CDR3 has 13 residues. CDR3: CATRRESSYEQYF. For the CDR3, the DNA is TGTGCCACCAGAAGGGAGAGCTCCTACGAGCAGTACTTC.

This rearrangement joins TRBV2 to TRBJ2-3; D ambiguous. From germline, CDR1 is SNHLY and CDR2 FYNNEI. The CDR3 runs 14 residues. V was pared by 2 bases and J by 2 bases, with 8 bases between. In nucleotides, the CDR3 is TGTGCCAGCAGTGAACGGGCCTACACAGATACGCAGTATTTT. Residues: CASSERAYTDTQYF. The entire variable domain, with the rest obtained from reference TRBV2 and TRBJ2-3, is as follows: EPEVTQTPSHQVTQMGQEVILRCVPISNHLYFYWYRQILGQKVEFLVSFYNNEISEKSEIFDDQFSVERPDGSNFTLKIRSTKLEDSAMYFCASSERAYTDTQYFGPGTRLTVL.